A single sample gave rise to the 13 T cell receptor beta chains below, sequenced in a study of OX40 agonist ivuxolimab in advanced cancers. Generated by immunoSEQ multiplex PCR, the TCRdb table keeps only in-frame clones and is missing some. The table shows 70,000 to 75,000 clones, with around 90% occurring only once. The source was CD4+ or CD8+ T cells sorted from blood, collected in a trial of the OX40 agonist ivuxolimab. The receptor set was obtained from an adult with an advanced solid tumor such as melanoma, head and neck, liver or kidney cancer.

The chain uses TRBV5-1 and TRBJ1-4; TRBD1 matches at 12 bases. CDR3 length equals 16 residues. With V trimmed by 4 bases and J by 4 bases, 5 bases remained unmatched. Germline CDR1 reads SGHRS; CDR2 reads YFSETQ. The CDR3 bases are TGCGCCAGCAGCACCGGGACAGGGGGCAATAATGAAAAACTGTTTTTT. Encoded protein: CASSTGTGGNNEKLFF.

The chain joins TRBV5-5 to TRBJ2-7; 9 nucleotides align to TRBD1. Germline V gene lookup returns CDR1 SGHKS and CDR2 YYEKEE (reference sequence). V lost 5 bases and J lost 6; bases outside the gene matches: 9. The CDR3 has 14 amino acids. The CDR3 is CASSLRTGEGEQYF. In DNA form, the CDR3 reads TGTGCCAGCAGTTTACGGACAGGGGAAGGCGAGCAGTACTTC. Drawing the rest from reference TRBV5-5 and TRBJ2-7, the complete variable domain is DAGVTQSPTHLIKTRGQQVTLRCSPISGHKSVSWYQQVLGQGPQFIFQYYEKEERGRGNFPDRFSARQFPNYSSELNVNALLLGDSALYLCASSLRTGEGEQYFGPGTRLTVT.

This clone was detected a few times. The V gene is TRBV29-1, the J gene TRBJ2-7; maybe TRBD2 (5 bases). V was pared by 5 bases and J by 6 bases, with 11 bases between. Germline V gene sequence: CDR1 SQVTM, CDR2 ANQGSEA. The length of the CDR3 is 11 residues. CDR3 in DNA: TGCAGCGTTTATTCCGGGATCGAGCAGTACTTC. It translates to CSVYSGIEQYF.

The chain combines TRBV10-3 with TRBJ1-2; TRBD1 matches 7 bases. Looked up from germline, CDR1 is ENHRY and CDR2 is SYGVKD. The CDR3 is 15 amino acids. The ends lost 3 bases at V and 6 bases at J; junction bases unmatched: 10. The CDR3 loop is CAISEVGKGADGYTF. DNA of the CDR3: TGTGCCATCAGTGAAGTTGGGAAGGGGGCGGATGGCTACACCTTC.

This chain uses TRBV2 with TRBJ2-1; 9 nucleotides line up with TRBD2. Germline V gene lookup returns CDR1 SNHLY and CDR2 FYNNEI. The trim removed 0 bases at V and 7 bases at J, leaving 7 bases unmatched. This CDR3 is 16 amino acids long. The CDR3 bases are TGTGCCAGCAGTGAAGCGTTAAACGCGGGGGGGAATGAGCAGTTCTTC. Translating it yields CASSEALNAGGNEQFF.

The V gene is TRBV4-3, the J gene TRBJ1-1; no clear D. With 0 bases removed from V and 6 bases from J, the gap between germline ends came to 11 bases. CDR1 and CDR2 (germline): LGHNA, YSLEER. This CDR3 has 14 residues. The CDR3 DNA sequence: TGCGCCAGCAGCCAAGAGGAGGGTGCTGCTGAAGCTTTCTTT. Amino acids: CASSQEEGAAEAFF.

This clone showed up just once. The gene calls are TRBV7-9 and TRBJ2-3, with D uncertain. Trimming pared 1 base from V and 6 bases from J, leaving 11 bases between. Per germline, CDR1 SEHNR and CDR2 FQNEAQ (reference sequence). The CDR3 is 14 residues long. In nucleotides, the CDR3 is TGTGCCAGCAGCTTAGACACAAACAAGGATACGCAGTATTTT. It codes for CASSLDTNKDTQYF.

The chain uses TRBV11-2 and TRBJ2-2; D gene ambiguous. Germline values: CDR1 SGHAT, CDR2 FQNNGV. The CDR3 runs to 14 residues. V was pared by 5 bases and J by 6 bases, with 13 bases between. CDR3 region: CASSPTLPAGELFF. In nucleotides, the CDR3 is TGTGCCAGCAGCCCCACTCTACCCGCCGGGGAGCTGTTTTTT.

The chain combines TRBV5-1 with TRBJ2-5; 9 positions agree with TRBD1. Losses at the gene ends were 4 bases for V and 6 bases for J; bases not matched to a gene: 7. The CDR3 spans 14 residues. CDR1 is SGHRS and CDR2 is YFSETQ in the germline V gene. The DNA for the CDR3 is TGCGCCAGCAGCCACGGGACAGGGAGTAAGACCCAGTACTTC. Translation gives CASSHGTGSKTQYF. The full variable domain, rest sourced from reference TRBV5-1 and TRBJ2-5, is KAGVTQTPRYLIKTRGQQVTLSCSPISGHRSVSWYQQTPGQGLQFLFEYFSETQRNKGNFPGRFSGRQFSNSRSEMNVSTLELGDSALYLCASSHGTGSKTQYFGPGTRLLVL.

V is TRBV19 and J is TRBJ2-5, with 7 bases that match TRBD2. This CDR3 comprises 17 residues. Germline V gene data show CDR1 as LNHDA and CDR2 as SQIVND (reference sequence). V was clipped by 1 base and J by 1 base; unmatched bases: 9. CDR3 bases: TGTGCCAGTAGTATAGGGGCTAGCGGCGGGACCCAAGAGACCCAGTACTTC. Translation gives CASSIGASGGTQETQYF.

This chain uses TRBV27 with TRBJ1-5; 9 nucleotides match TRBD1. CDR3 length: 14 residues. In germline, CDR1 is MNHEY, CDR2 SMNVEV (reference sequence). The junction had 7 bases not matched to a gene; V was cut back by 6 bases and J by 7 bases. CDR3 coding DNA: TGTGCCAGCAGCCTACAGGGGGCTAGACAGCCCCAGCATTTT. Protein product: CASSLQGARQPQHF.

The chain uses TRBV5-4 and TRBJ1-2; 9 bases align to TRBD1. This CDR3 spans 15 amino acids. V lost 0 bases and J lost 7; bases outside the gene matches: 7. Germline V gene lookup returns CDR1 SGHNT and CDR2 YYREEE (reference sequence). The DNA for the CDR3 is TGTGCCAGCAGCTTGGGGGGACAGGGAATGTTTGGCTACACCTTC. Translated, it gives CASSLGGQGMFGYTF.

The chain recombines TRBV28 with TRBJ2-2; TRBD2 might be the D (5 bases). V lost 5 bases and J 4 bases, leaving 17 bases between the germline ends. Germline CDR1 and CDR2: MDHEN and SYDVKM. CDR3 length: 16 residues. Written as DNA, the CDR3 is TGTGCCAGCAGTAAACACCGGACTCCCACCACCGGGGAGCTGTTTTTT. Its protein is CASSKHRTPTTGELFF.